What follows are 25 T cell receptor beta chains derived from one specimen sequenced in a study of blood T cell repertoires in COVID-19. Sequenced by immunoSEQ multiplex PCR; TCRdb stores in-frame clones only, minus some. In the table there are roughly 230,000 clones, approximately 81% of which are singletons. The sample comprised peripheral blood. The receptors here all came from an elderly woman with acute or convalescent COVID-19.

The genes are TRBV19 and TRBJ1-5; 8 positions match TRBD1. The CDR3 runs 17 residues. CDR1 is LNHDA and CDR2 is SQIVND in the germline V gene (reference sequence). The junction had 12 bases not matched to a gene; V was cut back by 5 bases and J by 3 bases. The DNA of the CDR3 is TGTGCCAGTAGTCCCAGGACAGGGCGAATGTCCAATCAGCCCCAGCATTTT. Translated, it gives CASSPRTGRMSNQPQHF.

This clone was detected only once. The V gene is TRBV9, the J gene TRBJ1-3; D is unclear. V was pared by 1 base and J by 6 bases, with 14 bases between. CDR3 size: 15 residues. CDR1 is SGDLS, CDR2 YYNGEE, per germline. CDR3: CASSVREAGSNTIYF. The CDR3, as DNA: TGTGCCAGCAGCGTAAGGGAGGCGGGTTCAAACACCATATATTTT.

The table lists this clone with a count of one. The genes are TRBV23-1 and TRBJ1-3; D is undetermined. TRBV23-1 is designated an ORF whose function remains uncertain. The V end lost 4 bases, the J end lost 9 bases, and 7 bases lay between the germline ends. The CDR3 has 11 amino acids. CDR3 sequence: CASSPSGTIYF. The CDR3 DNA reads as TGCGCCAGCAGTCCTTCGGGCACCATATATTTT.

V gene TRBV5-1 combines with J gene TRBJ2-7; D not certain. This CDR3 spans 15 amino acids. CDR1 is SGHRS and CDR2 is YFSETQ in the germline V gene. V gave up 3 bases and J gave up 2 bases, with 15 bases separating them. The CDR3: CASSSTEYFPYEQYF. In DNA, the CDR3 is TGCGCCAGCAGCTCTACAGAGTACTTCCCCTACGAGCAGTACTTC. The variable domain in full, completed from reference TRBV5-1 and TRBJ2-7, reads KAGVTQTPRYLIKTRGQQVTLSCSPISGHRSVSWYQQTPGQGLQFLFEYFSETQRNKGNFPGRFSGRQFSNSRSEMNVSTLELGDSALYLCASSSTEYFPYEQYFGPGTRLTVT.

The chain couples TRBV6-5 to TRBJ2-3, with 7 positions matching TRBD1. The CDR3 is made up of 16 amino acids. CDR1 and CDR2 from the germline V gene are MNHEY and SVGAGI. The junction had 10 bases not matched to a gene; V was cut back by 4 bases and J by 3 bases. The CDR3 DNA is TGTGCCAGCAGTTCCCCGGGCAGGGGGAAGACAGATACGCAGTATTTT. It encodes CASSSPGRGKTDTQYF.

The chain couples TRBV10-2 to TRBJ2-7, with TRBD2 matching 12 bases. Trimming at V came to 5 bases and at J to 0 bases, leaving 5 bases not matched to a gene. This CDR3 is 16 amino acids long. Germline V gives CDR1 WSHSY, CDR2 SAAADI. CDR3 in DNA: TGCGCCAGCAGTCACGGGACTAGCGGGTTCTCCTACGAGCAGTACTTC. Protein sequence: CASSHGTSGFSYEQYF.

This clone was counted between two and nine times. The chain carries TRBV24-1 and TRBJ2-1; maybe TRBD2 (7 bases). This CDR3 has 17 residues. Germline V gene sequence: CDR1 KGHDR, CDR2 SFDVKD. The ends were cut back, 4 bases at V and 4 bases at J, with 19 bases in the middle. The chain's CDR3 is CATSDPLTRGGYNEQFF. The CDR3, as DNA: TGTGCCACCAGTGACCCCTTGACTAGGGGGGGATACAATGAGCAGTTCTTC.

The gene calls are TRBV7-9 and TRBJ1-5; D perhaps matches TRBD1 (5 bases). The CDR3 contains 13 residues. V was pared by 6 bases and J by 5 bases, with 11 bases between. Germline V lookup: CDR1 SEHNR, CDR2 FQNEAQ (reference sequence). CDR3 in amino acids: CASSRQSHQPQHF. In DNA, the CDR3 is TGTGCCAGCAGTCGACAGAGCCATCAGCCCCAGCATTTT.

This rearrangement joins TRBV30 to TRBJ2-1, with D unclear. CDR1 and CDR2 from the germline V gene are GTSNPN and SVGIG (reference sequence). There are 14 residues in the CDR3. Trimming stripped 2 bases from V and 6 bases from J, with 14 bases between. The CDR3, as DNA: TGTGCCTGGAGTTATAACGCCGCGAGCAATGAGCAGTTCTTC. Translated, it gives CAWSYNAASNEQFF.

The CDR3 region is CASSRESYTEAFF. CDR3 sequence (DNA): TGTGCCAGCAGTAGAGAAAGTTACACTGAAGCTTTCTTT. The rearrangement uses TRBV6-4 and TRBJ1-1, with D uncertain. The length of the CDR3 is 13 residues. The ends were cut back, 5 bases at V and 3 bases at J, with 10 bases in the middle. Germline V gene sequence: CDR1 MRHNA, CDR2 SNTAGT.

As regards this clone: A read error may explain this, as a much larger clone is one base away. The chain links TRBV25-1 to TRBJ2-1; TRBD2 agrees at 7 bases. This CDR3 spans 16 amino acids. V shed 4 bases and J 3 bases; nucleotides not matched to a gene: 9. The V gene's germline CDR1 is MGHDK and CDR2 SYGVNS. The DNA of the CDR3 is TGTGCCAGCAGTGGAGGTAGCGGGCCCATCTACAATGAGCAGTTCTTC. Translating gives CASSGGSGPIYNEQFF. Full variable domain (remainder filled in from reference TRBV25-1 and TRBJ2-1): EADIYQTPRYLVIGTGKKITLECSQTMGHDKMYWYQQDPGMELHLIHYSYGVNSTEKGDLSSESTVSRIRTEHFPLTLESARPSHTSQYLCASSGGSGPIYNEQFFGPGTRLTVL.

The V and J genes are TRBV5-1 and TRBJ2-1; the match to TRBD2 covers 10 bases. The V segment lost 4 bases and the J segment 2 bases; nucleotides outside the gene matches: 3. Germline V gene data show CDR1 as SGHRS and CDR2 as YFSETQ. The CDR3 has 15 residues. CDR3 amino acids: CASSVSGGAYNEQFF. Written as DNA, the CDR3 is TGCGCCAGCAGCGTCAGCGGGGGGGCCTACAATGAGCAGTTCTTC. Together with reference TRBV5-1 and TRBJ2-1, the CDR3 gives the full variable domain: KAGVTQTPRYLIKTRGQQVTLSCSPISGHRSVSWYQQTPGQGLQFLFEYFSETQRNKGNFPGRFSGRQFSNSRSEMNVSTLELGDSALYLCASSVSGGAYNEQFFGPGTRLTVL.

The chain joins TRBV5-1 to TRBJ2-1; TRBD2 is a possible D gene (5 bases). This CDR3 is built from 13 residues. Trimming took 4 bases from V and 7 from J, leaving 12 bases between them. Germline loops: CDR1 SGHRS, CDR2 YFSETQ. CDR3 sequence (DNA): TGCGCCAGCAGCCAAGCCCCGGGGAATGAGCAGTTCTTC. It yields the protein CASSQAPGNEQFF.

The V call is TRBV2, the J call TRBJ1-5; 7 bases are a match to TRBD1. Germline CDR1 and CDR2: SNHLY and FYNNEI. J was trimmed by 3 bases and V by 6 bases; bases with no gene match: 5. This CDR3 has 14 amino acids. The CDR3 region is CASSPTGINQPQHF. DNA of the CDR3: TGTGCCAGCAGCCCGACAGGGATCAATCAGCCCCAGCATTTT.

The rearrangement uses TRBV7-9 and TRBJ2-2; the match to TRBD1 covers 8 bases. The CDR3 spans 16 residues. Germline V CDR1 and CDR2: SEHNR, FQNEAQ (reference sequence). V shed 2 bases, J shed 5 bases, and the junction held 7 bases outside the gene matches. The CDR3 DNA sequence: TGTGCCAGCAGCTTATTGAGACAGGGGTTGACCGGGGAGCTGTTTTTT. Its protein product is CASSLLRQGLTGELFF.

The chain employs TRBV5-4 and TRBJ1-2; unclear D gene. Trimming removed 2 bases at V and 6 bases at J, with 11 bases between. Germline-derived CDR1 and CDR2 are SGHNT and YYREEE (reference sequence). The CDR3 sequence is 13 residues long. The CDR3 is CASSFVRSHGYTF. For the CDR3, the DNA is TGTGCCAGCAGCTTCGTCAGATCCCATGGCTACACCTTC.

The CDR3 reads CASSDGATRYNEQFF. The CDR3 nucleotides read TGTGCCAGCAGTGACGGGGCCACCAGGTACAATGAGCAGTTCTTC. This chain connects TRBV6-4 to TRBJ2-1; D possibly corresponds to TRBD1 (5 bases). CDR3 length equals 15 residues. CDR1 and CDR2 (germline): MRHNA, SNTAGT. Trimming took off 2 bases at V and 4 bases at J, with 12 bases between the two ends.

This sequence joins TRBV15 and TRBJ1-2; 8 bases are a match to TRBD1. Germline CDR1 reads LNHNV; CDR2 reads YYDKDF (reference sequence). This CDR3 has 15 residues. V lost 5 bases and J lost 2; bases outside the gene matches: 7. CDR3 region: CATSEGRGQNYGYTF. DNA of the CDR3: TGTGCCACCAGCGAGGGCAGGGGGCAGAACTATGGCTACACCTTC.

The V and J genes are TRBV10-3 and TRBJ2-6; 11 bases map to TRBD1. Germline loops: CDR1 ENHRY, CDR2 SYGVKD. This CDR3 has 17 amino acids. After removal of 4 bases from V and 0 bases from J, the junction contained 2 bases not matched to a gene. CDR3 nucleotide sequence: TGTGCCATCAGTGGGACAGGGGGCTTCTCTGGGGCCAACGTCCTGACTTTC. It translates to CAISGTGGFSGANVLTF.

V usage is TRBV5-4 and J usage is TRBJ1-3, with TRBD1 matching over 11 bases. V was clipped by 4 bases and J by 6 bases; unmatched bases: 6. The CDR3 length is 15 residues. Germline V gene data show CDR1 as SGHNT and CDR2 as YYREEE (reference sequence). CDR3 protein: CASSPGQGVANTIYF. The DNA of the CDR3 is TGTGCCAGCAGCCCGGGACAGGGGGTAGCAAACACCATATATTTT.

V is TRBV19 and J is TRBJ2-5, with TRBD1 matching over 11 bases. CDR1 is LNHDA and CDR2 is SQIVND in the germline V gene (reference sequence). The CDR3 extends over 17 amino acids. The V gene end was trimmed by 5 bases and the J gene end by 5 bases; junction bases not matched to a gene: 13. The CDR3 DNA reads as TGTGCCAGTAGTGGTCGGACAGGGGGCGCGGTAAGGGAGACCCAGTACTTC. Protein product: CASSGRTGGAVRETQYF.

J is TRBJ2-1 and V is TRBV19, with 14 bases that match TRBD2. Germline trimming cut 4 bases from V and 12 bases from J; bases unmatched to any gene: 23. The CDR3 is 20 residues long. The V gene's germline CDR1 is LNHDA and CDR2 SQIVND (reference sequence). The CDR3, as DNA: TGTGCCAGTAGTACTATAATTAAGTGGACTAGCGGGGGGCTCCCTCGCGTGCAGTTCTTC. As protein: CASSTIIKWTSGGLPRVQFF.

The V call is TRBV5-4, the J call TRBJ2-1, with TRBD2 identical over 9 bases. The CDR3 contains 16 residues. V dropped 0 bases and J dropped 7; count of bases not matched to a gene: 8. Germline V gene sequence: CDR1 SGHNT, CDR2 YYREEE (reference sequence). The chain's CDR3 is CASSLGLAGVKNEQFF. The CDR3 DNA is TGTGCCAGCAGCTTGGGTTTAGCGGGAGTGAAGAATGAGCAGTTCTTC.

V usage is TRBV5-5 and J usage is TRBJ1-1; 8 nucleotides agree with TRBD1. CDR1 is SGHKS, CDR2 YYEKEE, per germline (reference sequence). J gave up 4 bases and V 3 bases, and 5 bases lay outside the gene matches. The CDR3 has 14 residues. CDR3 DNA: TGTGCCAGCAGCTGGACAGGGTTTGGCACTGAAGCTTTCTTT. Translation: CASSWTGFGTEAFF.

The gene calls are TRBV6-1 and TRBJ1-5; D is unclear. This CDR3 is built from 13 residues. Trimming took off 3 bases at V and 7 bases at J, with 10 bases between the two ends. Per the germline V gene, CDR1 is MNHNS and CDR2 is SASEGT. CDR3 sequence reads: CASSDLGSQPQHF. The DNA of the CDR3 is TGTGCCAGCAGTGATCTTGGGAGCCAGCCCCAGCATTTT.